The next 25 T cell receptor beta chains were all read from a single sample in a study of blood T cells in healthy people across ages. With a J-beta primer mix and a sample-barcoded 5' primer, a second PCR ran about 7 to 11 cycles. TCRdb re-called the 5' RACE reads through MiXCR, storing one row per CDR3 protein. The data show about 970,000 distinct CDR3 sequences, just over 50% seen once. Sequencing was performed on blood. These receptors were obtained from a woman aged 55-69 years in good health.

This clonotype appeared a few times. The gene calls are TRBV6-2 or TRBV6-3 and TRBJ2-5; a possible D gene is TRBD2 (5 bases). The J call is doubtful: the DNA matches TRBJ2-7 better. This CDR3 has 16 amino acids. The V gene's germline CDR1 is MNHEY and CDR2 SVGEGT. The CDR3 spells CASSYSKVGSIGEQYF. CDR3 in DNA: TGTGCCAGCAGTTACTCGAAAGTAGGGAGTATTGGCGAGCAGTACTTC.

This clonotype was counted between two and nine times. The gene calls are TRBV7-9 and TRBJ2-4, with D uncertain. Near its end, the DNA agrees better with TRBJ2-7, so the J call may be wrong. This CDR3 spans 14 amino acids. Germline-derived CDR1 and CDR2 are SEHNR and FQNEAQ (reference sequence). Here the CDR3 reads CASSLVWTSYEQYF. As DNA, the CDR3 is TGTGCCAGCAGCTTAGTTTGGACCTCCTACGAGCAGTACTTC.

The chain has TRBV5-1 and TRBJ2-5; 8 nucleotides agree with TRBD1. The CDR3 totals 13 residues. Germline V gene data show CDR1 as SGHRS and CDR2 as YFSETQ. With V trimmed by 5 bases and J by 3 bases, 3 bases remained unmatched. CDR3 in DNA: TGCGCCAGCAGTCAACAGGGGGAAGAGACCCAGTACTTC. Translation gives CASSQQGEETQYF.

V gene TRBV2 combines with J gene TRBJ2-5; 7 bases agree with TRBD1. The CDR3 has 15 amino acids. The germline V gene has CDR1 SNHLY and CDR2 FYNNEI. Trimming removed 4 bases from V and 5 bases from J; junction bases left unmatched: 10. The CDR3 coding sequence is TGTGCCAGCAGTGCCTCCCACGACAGGGCGGAGACCCAGTACTTC. Its translation: CASSASHDRAETQYF. Based on the CDR3 plus reference TRBV2 and TRBJ2-5, the full variable domain is EPEVTQTPSHQVTQMGQEVILRCVPISNHLYFYWYRQILGQKVEFLVSFYNNEISEKSEIFDDQFSVERPDGSNFTLKIRSTKLEDSAMYFCASSASHDRAETQYFGPGTRLLVL.

The rearrangement uses TRBV29-1 and TRBJ2-3; 9 nucleotides agree with TRBD2. CDR1 and CDR2 from the germline V gene are SQVTM and ANQGSEA. Trimming took 4 bases from V and 1 from J; bases not matched to a gene: 3. The CDR3 spans 14 residues. The chain's CDR3 is CSVVRTSGTDTQYF. CDR3 sequence (DNA): TGCAGCGTTGTAAGGACTAGCGGCACAGATACGCAGTATTTT.

This clonotype was detected only a few times. This sequence joins TRBV5-5 and TRBJ1-2, with TRBD1 matching over 7 bases. Germline lookup yields CDR1 SGHKS and CDR2 YYEKEE (reference sequence). Germline trimming cut 4 bases from V and 7 bases from J; bases unmatched to any gene: 7. The CDR3 is 13 residues long. The CDR3 nucleotides read TGTGCCAGCAGCCGGGGACAGTCTGTTGGCTACACCTTC. Protein product: CASSRGQSVGYTF.

V and J are TRBV20-1 and TRBJ2-1; 9 bases line up with TRBD1. V gave up 6 bases and J gave up 6 bases; unmatched junction bases: 9. This CDR3 contains 14 residues. The germline CDR1 and CDR2 sequences are DFQATT and SNEGSKA (reference sequence). In DNA, the CDR3 is TGCAGTGCCGTGGGACAGGGTGTCCTCAATGAGCAGTTCTTC. The encoded protein is CSAVGQGVLNEQFF.

The chain combines TRBV20-1 with TRBJ2-3; 8 bases are shared with TRBD2. Trimming removed 0 bases from V and 6 bases from J; junction bases left unmatched: 11. Looked up from germline, CDR1 is DFQATT and CDR2 is SNEGSKA (reference sequence). The CDR3 is made up of 16 amino acids. This chain's CDR3 is CSAREYSGITTDTQYF. In nucleotides, the CDR3 is TGCAGTGCTAGAGAGTATAGCGGGATCACAACGGATACGCAGTATTTT.

Only a few counts were recorded for this clonotype. The gene calls are TRBV4-3 and TRBJ2-1; maybe TRBD2 (6 bases). The CDR3 runs 16 residues. Germline CDR1 is LGHNA and CDR2 is YSLEER. V lost 1 base and J 6 bases, leaving 16 bases between the germline ends. CDR3 region: CASSQGSGLALNEQFF. The CDR3 DNA follows: TGCGCCAGCAGCCAAGGATCGGGGCTAGCGCTCAATGAGCAGTTCTTC.

This chain connects TRBV5-1 to TRBJ2-3; D is perhaps TRBD1 (5 bases). Looked up from germline, CDR1 is SGHRS and CDR2 is YFSETQ. The CDR3 has 16 amino acids. V lost 0 bases and J 2 bases, leaving 13 bases between the germline ends. The CDR3 region is CASSLEGQGLTDTQYF. The CDR3 DNA sequence: TGCGCCAGCAGCTTGGAGGGGCAGGGCCTCACAGATACGCAGTATTTT. The full variable domain, completed using reference TRBV5-1 and TRBJ2-3, is KAGVTQTPRYLIKTRGQQVTLSCSPISGHRSVSWYQQTPGQGLQFLFEYFSETQRNKGNFPGRFSGRQFSNSRSEMNVSTLELGDSALYLCASSLEGQGLTDTQYFGPGTRLTVL.

The chain uses TRBV27 and TRBJ2-3; 10 bases line up with TRBD2. The CDR3 is 14 residues long. Germline V gives CDR1 MNHEY, CDR2 SMNVEV (reference sequence). The V gene end was trimmed by 6 bases and the J gene end by 6 bases; junction bases not matched to a gene: 6. In DNA form, the CDR3 reads TGTGCCAGCAGACCTAGCGGGGGTGGGGATACGCAGTATTTT. Translating it yields CASRPSGGGDTQYF.

V and J are TRBV12-3 or TRBV12-4 and TRBJ1-6; TRBD1 matches 8 bases. V lost 5 bases and J lost 5; bases outside the gene matches: 5. This CDR3 contains 15 residues. The CDR3 nucleotides are TGTGCCAGCAGTCCCTTGGGACAGGATAATTCACCCCTCCACTTT. It yields the protein CASSPLGQDNSPLHF.

The table lists this clonotype with a few counts. The V call is TRBV12-3 or TRBV12-4, the J call TRBJ2-5; the match to TRBD1 covers 8 bases. V trimming: 5 bases; J trimming: 1 base; junction bases outside the gene matches: 6. CDR3 length: 15 amino acids. This chain's CDR3 is CASSVTGTGQETQYF. The CDR3 DNA is TGTGCCAGCAGTGTGACTGGGACAGGCCAAGAGACCCAGTACTTC.

Of note for this clonotype: At one end, the junction sequence differs from germline, possibly due to a read error. The chain recombines TRBV10-3 with TRBJ2-3; D gene uncertain. This CDR3 spans 13 amino acids. Germline assignment: CDR1 ENHRY and CDR2 SYGVKD. CDR3: CAISPMGTDMQYF. The CDR3 DNA reads TGTGCCATCAGCCCAATGGGAACAGATATGCAGTATTTT.

The rearrangement links TRBV4-1 to TRBJ2-3; tentative D call: TRBD2 (7 bases). Deletions cut 0 bases from V and 8 bases from J, with 18 bases between. Germline V gene sequence: CDR1 MGHRA, CDR2 YSYEKL. The CDR3 is 16 amino acids. DNA of the CDR3: TGCGCCAGCAGCCAAGAGGTTCCGGGGGAGGGGGGTACGCAGTATTTT. It encodes CASSQEVPGEGGTQYF.

J is TRBJ2-1 and V is TRBV3-1; 7 nucleotides align to TRBD2. V dropped 9 bases and J dropped 1; count of bases not matched to a gene: 6. Per germline, CDR1 LGHDT and CDR2 YNNKEL (reference sequence). This CDR3 comprises 14 residues. The CDR3 DNA is TGTGCCAGTGCGAGAGCGGGGTCCTACAATGAGCAGTTCTTC. Its translation is CASARAGSYNEQFF.

The chain uses TRBV29-1 and TRBJ1-1, with a possible D match to TRBD1 (5 bases). The V end was cut by 1 base, the J end by 4 bases, with 10 bases between. Germline CDR1 reads SQVTM; CDR2 reads ANQGSEA. This CDR3 has 13 residues. CDR3 DNA: TGCAGCGTTGAAGTTGGGGGGTCCACTGAAGCTTTCTTT. Its protein product is CSVEVGGSTEAFF.

Details on this clonotype: Germline and junction disagree at one end, which may indicate a read error. The chain is built from TRBV4-2 and TRBJ2-3; a weak D match, TRBD2 (7 bases). This CDR3 has 15 amino acids. From germline, CDR1 is LGHNA and CDR2 YNFKEQ. The CDR3 DNA sequence: TGTGCCAGCAACCTGGGGGCGGGAGTTGCAGAGACGCAGTATTTT. Its protein is CASNLGAGVAETQYF.

The chain employs TRBV4-1 and TRBJ2-1; D is undetermined. The CDR3 extends over 13 amino acids. Germline V CDR1 and CDR2: MGHRA, YSYEKL. The V end was cut by 1 base, the J end by 10 bases, with 11 bases between. The CDR3 sequence is CASSQVVSMEQFF. CDR3 in DNA: TGCGCCAGCAGCCAAGTTGTTAGCATGGAGCAGTTCTTC.

This clonotype was seen once. This chain links TRBV28 with TRBJ1-5, with D tentatively TRBD1 (5 bases). Trimming shortened V by 6 bases and J by 9 bases, and 18 bases separated the two germline ends. This CDR3 contains 14 residues. Germline values: CDR1 MDHEN, CDR2 SYDVKM. DNA for the CDR3: TGTGCCAGCAGGGGGGGGACTATCGTCCGGCCCCAGCATTTT. It codes for CASRGGTIVRPQHF.

V is TRBV12-3 or TRBV12-4 and J is TRBJ2-1; D uncertain. The ends were cut back, 2 bases at V and 8 bases at J, with 13 bases in the middle. The CDR3 consists of 14 residues. CDR3 nucleotide sequence: TGTGCCAGCAGTTTATACCCCGGCTGGGATGAGCAGTTCTTC. This encodes CASSLYPGWDEQFF.

The chain has TRBV18 and TRBJ2-1, with D hard to call. Trimming took off 3 bases at V and 5 bases at J, with 14 bases between the two ends. CDR1 is KGHSH, CDR2 LQKENI, per germline. The CDR3 has 15 amino acids. The CDR3 region is CASSPSRERDNEQFF. In DNA form, the CDR3 reads TGTGCCAGCTCACCTTCCAGAGAACGGGACAATGAGCAGTTCTTC.

The chain joins TRBV7-2 to TRBJ2-7; possibly TRBD1 for D (6 bases). CDR3 length equals 14 residues. The V end was cut by 5 bases, the J end by 2 bases, with 13 bases between. The germline V gene encodes CDR1 SGHTA and CDR2 FQGNSA. CDR3 sequence: CASSVVRGAYEQYF. DNA for the CDR3: TGTGCCAGCAGCGTCGTCAGGGGCGCCTACGAGCAGTACTTC.

Details on this clonotype: Given the absence of the conserved phenylalanine or tryptophan at the CDR3 end, a read error is likely. The chain couples TRBV7-9 to TRBJ2-1, with 10 positions matching TRBD2. The CDR3 length is 16 residues. Losses at the gene ends were 3 bases for V and 5 bases for J; bases not matched to a gene: 7. Germline assignment: CDR1 SEHNR and CDR2 FQNEAQ (reference sequence). The CDR3, as DNA: TGTGCCAGCAGCTTTGGAGCCGGGACTAGCGACAATGAGCAGTTCCTC. Its protein is CASSFGAGTSDNEQFL.

The chain carries TRBV3-1 and TRBJ2-2; D may be TRBD1 (6 bases). Per germline, CDR1 LGHDT and CDR2 YNNKEL (reference sequence). This CDR3 spans 15 amino acids. V lost 5 bases and J lost 2, with 12 bases in between. CDR3 coding DNA: TGTGCCAGCAGCGCTTGGACAGACAACACCGGGGAGCTGTTTTTT. This codes for CASSAWTDNTGELFF.